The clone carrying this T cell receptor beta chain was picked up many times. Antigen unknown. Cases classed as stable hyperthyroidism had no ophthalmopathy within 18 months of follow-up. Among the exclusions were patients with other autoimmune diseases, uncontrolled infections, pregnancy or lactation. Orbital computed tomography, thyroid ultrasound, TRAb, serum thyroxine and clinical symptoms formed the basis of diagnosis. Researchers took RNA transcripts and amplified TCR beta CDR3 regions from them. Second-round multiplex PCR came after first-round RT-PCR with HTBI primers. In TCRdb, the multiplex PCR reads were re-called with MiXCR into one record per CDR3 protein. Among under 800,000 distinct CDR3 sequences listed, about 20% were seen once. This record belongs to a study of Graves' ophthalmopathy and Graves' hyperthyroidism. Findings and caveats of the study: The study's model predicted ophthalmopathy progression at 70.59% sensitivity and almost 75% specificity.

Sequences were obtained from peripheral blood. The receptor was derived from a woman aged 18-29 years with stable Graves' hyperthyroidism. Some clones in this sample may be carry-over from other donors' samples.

The CDR3 coding sequence is TGTGCCAGTAGGTCCTTCAGGGTCAATCAGCCCCAGCATTTT. This codes for CASRSFRVNQPQHF. This chain joins TRBV19 and TRBJ1-5, with D perhaps matching TRBD1 (5 bases). The germline CDR1 and CDR2 sequences are LNHDA and SQIVND (reference sequence). The CDR3 totals 14 residues. V was pared by 6 bases and J by 3 bases, with 12 bases between.